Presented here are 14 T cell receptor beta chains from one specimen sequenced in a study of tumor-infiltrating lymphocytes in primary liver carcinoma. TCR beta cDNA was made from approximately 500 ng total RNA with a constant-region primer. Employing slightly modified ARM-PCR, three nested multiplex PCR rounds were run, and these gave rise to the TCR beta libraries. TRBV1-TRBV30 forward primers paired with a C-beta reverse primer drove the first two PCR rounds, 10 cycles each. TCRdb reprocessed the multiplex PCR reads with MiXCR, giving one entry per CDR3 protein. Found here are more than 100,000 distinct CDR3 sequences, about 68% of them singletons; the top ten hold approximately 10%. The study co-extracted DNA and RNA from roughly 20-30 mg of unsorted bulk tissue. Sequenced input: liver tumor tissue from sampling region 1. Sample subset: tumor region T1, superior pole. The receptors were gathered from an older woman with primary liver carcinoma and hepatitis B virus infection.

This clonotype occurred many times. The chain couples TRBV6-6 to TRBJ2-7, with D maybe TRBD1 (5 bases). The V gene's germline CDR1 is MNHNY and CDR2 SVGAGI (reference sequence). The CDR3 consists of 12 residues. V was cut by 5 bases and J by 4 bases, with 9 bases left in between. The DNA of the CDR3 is TGTGCCAGCAGTCAGACAGAGTACGAGCAGTACTTC. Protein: CASSQTEYEQYF.

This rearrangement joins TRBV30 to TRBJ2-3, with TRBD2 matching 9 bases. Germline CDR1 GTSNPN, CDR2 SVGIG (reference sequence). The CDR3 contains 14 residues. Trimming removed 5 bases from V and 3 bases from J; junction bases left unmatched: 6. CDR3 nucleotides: TGTGCCTGGGGCTTGGGACTAGCAACAGATACGCAGTATTTT. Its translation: CAWGLGLATDTQYF.

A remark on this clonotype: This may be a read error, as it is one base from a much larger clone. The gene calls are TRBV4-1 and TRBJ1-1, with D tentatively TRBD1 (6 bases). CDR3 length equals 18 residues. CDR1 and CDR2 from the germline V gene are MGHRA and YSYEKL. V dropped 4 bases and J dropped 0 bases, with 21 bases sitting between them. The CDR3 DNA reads TGCGCCAGCAGCCCAACACCTGACGGGACACCTATGAACACTGAAGCTTTCTTT. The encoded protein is CASSPTPDGTPMNTEAFF.

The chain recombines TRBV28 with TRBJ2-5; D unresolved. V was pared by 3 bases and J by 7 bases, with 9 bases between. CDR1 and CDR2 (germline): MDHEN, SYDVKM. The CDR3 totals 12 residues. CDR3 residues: CASSLAEGTQYF. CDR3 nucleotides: TGTGCCAGCAGTTTGGCTGAAGGGACCCAGTACTTC.

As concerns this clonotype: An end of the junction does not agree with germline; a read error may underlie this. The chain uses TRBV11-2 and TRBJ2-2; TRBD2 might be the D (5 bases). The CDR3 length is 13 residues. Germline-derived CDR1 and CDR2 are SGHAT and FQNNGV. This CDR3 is CASSLDRTGVLLF. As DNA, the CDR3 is TGCGCCAGCAGCTTAGATAGGACTGGGGTGCTGCTTTTT.

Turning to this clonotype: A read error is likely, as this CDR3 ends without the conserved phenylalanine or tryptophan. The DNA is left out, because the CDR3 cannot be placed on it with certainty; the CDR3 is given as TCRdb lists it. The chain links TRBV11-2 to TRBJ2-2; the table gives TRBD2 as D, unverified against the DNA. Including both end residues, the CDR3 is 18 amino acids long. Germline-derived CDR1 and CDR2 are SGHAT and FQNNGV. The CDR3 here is CASSPGRGLAGNTGELFY.

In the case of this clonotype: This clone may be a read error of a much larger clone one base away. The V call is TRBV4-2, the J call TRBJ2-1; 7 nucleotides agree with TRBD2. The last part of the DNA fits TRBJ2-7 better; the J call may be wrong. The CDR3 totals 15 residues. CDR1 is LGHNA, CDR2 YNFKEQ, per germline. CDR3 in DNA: TGTGCCAGCAGCCCTAGGGGCGGGAGAGGGAATGAGCAGTACTTC. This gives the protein CASSPRGGRGNEQYF.

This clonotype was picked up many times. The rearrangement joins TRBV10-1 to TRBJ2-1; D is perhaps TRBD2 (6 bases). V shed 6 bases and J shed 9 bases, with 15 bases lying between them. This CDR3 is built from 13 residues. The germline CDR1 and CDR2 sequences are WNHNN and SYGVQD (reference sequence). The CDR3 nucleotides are TGCGCCAGCAGCCGGGACCTGGGAGGTGAGCAGTTCTTC. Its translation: CASSRDLGGEQFF.

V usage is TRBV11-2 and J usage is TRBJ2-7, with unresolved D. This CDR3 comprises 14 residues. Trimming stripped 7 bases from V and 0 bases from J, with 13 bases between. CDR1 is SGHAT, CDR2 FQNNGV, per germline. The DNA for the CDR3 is TGTGCCAGCACCCCTATCTGGGGCTCCTACGAGCAGTACTTC. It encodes CASTPIWGSYEQYF.

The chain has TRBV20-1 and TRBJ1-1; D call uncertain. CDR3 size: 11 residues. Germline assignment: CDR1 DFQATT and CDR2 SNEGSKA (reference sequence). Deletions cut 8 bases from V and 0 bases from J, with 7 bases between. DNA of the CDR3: TGCAGTACGCTTATGAACACTGAAGCTTTCTTT. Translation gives CSTLMNTEAFF.

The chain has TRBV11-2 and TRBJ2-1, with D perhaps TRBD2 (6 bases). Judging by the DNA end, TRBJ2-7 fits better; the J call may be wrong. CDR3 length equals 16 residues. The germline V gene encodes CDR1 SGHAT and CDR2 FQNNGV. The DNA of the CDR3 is TGTGCCAGCAGCCTAGGTATTCTAGTGGACTACAATGAGCAGTACTTC. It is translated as CASSLGILVDYNEQYF.

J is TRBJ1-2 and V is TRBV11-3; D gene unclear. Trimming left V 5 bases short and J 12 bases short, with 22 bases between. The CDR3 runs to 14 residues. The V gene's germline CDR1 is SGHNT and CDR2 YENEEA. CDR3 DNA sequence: TGTGCCAGCAGCCCATTGACGAATATTGGTGACCACACCTTC. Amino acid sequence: CASSPLTNIGDHTF.

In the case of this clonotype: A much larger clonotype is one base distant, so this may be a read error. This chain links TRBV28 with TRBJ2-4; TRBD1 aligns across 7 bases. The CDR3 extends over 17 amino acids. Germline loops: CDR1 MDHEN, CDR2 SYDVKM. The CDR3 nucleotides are TGTGCCAGCAGTTTCCTCGGGACAGAGCTAGCCAAAGACATTCAGTACTTC. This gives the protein CASSFLGTELAKDIQYF.

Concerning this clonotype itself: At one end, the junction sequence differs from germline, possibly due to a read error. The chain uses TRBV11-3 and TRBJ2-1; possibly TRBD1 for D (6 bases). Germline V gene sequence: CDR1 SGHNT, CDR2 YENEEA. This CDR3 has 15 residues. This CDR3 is CASSLGTRGKLELFF. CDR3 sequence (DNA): TGTGCCAGCAGCCTAGGAACTAGGGGGAAGCTTGAGCTGTTCTTC.